This is a list of T cell receptor beta chains from one sample in a study of control samples from healthy donors and cancer patients. Sequenced by immunoSEQ multiplex PCR; TCRdb stores in-frame clones only, minus some. The data hold tens of thousands of clones, with about 80% observed a single time. The sequencing sample was made of blood. All receptors come from a man between 50 and 59 years old in good health. CDR3s include the opening cysteine and the closing phenylalanine or tryptophan. The D gene is left open where the match is weak. The size of a clone is reported for some rows only, either as once, few or many, or as a class for expanded clones.

j_gene	abundance	v_gene	d_gene	CDR3aa	CDR3nt
TRBJ2-6	-	TRBV5-1	TRBD2	CASKRGGRAGFIGWANVLTF	TGCGCCAGCAAGAGGGGCGGGAGGGCCGGTTTTATAGGCTGGGCCAACGTCCTGACTTTC
TRBJ2-5	-	TRBV19	TRBD1	CASSLPGQGAVFGETQYF	TGTGCCAGTAGTCTTCCGGGACAGGGGGCGGTTTTTGGGGAGACCCAGTACTTC
TRBJ1-5	-	TRBV11-2	-	CASSLVGGNQPQHF	TGTGCCAGCAGCTTAGTTGGGGGCAATCAGCCCCAGCATTTT
TRBJ2-1	-	TRBV6-4	-	CASSDSSGRSYNEQFF	TGTGCCAGCAGTGACTCTTCGGGTAGGTCCTACAATGAGCAGTTCTTC
TRBJ2-7	-	TRBV25-1	-	CASSLSWGEQYF	TGTGCCAGCAGTCTTAGTTGGGGCGAGCAGTACTTC
TRBJ1-5	-	TRBV6-5	-	CASSRSRDQPQHF	TGTGCCAGCTCTCGGAGTAGGGATCAGCCCCAGCATTTT
TRBJ1-5	-	TRBV30	-	CAWSKGGNQPQHF	TGTGCCTGGAGTAAGGGTGGAAATCAGCCCCAGCATTTT
TRBJ2-5	-	TRBV7-2	TRBD2	CASSLVAGGVQETQYF	TGTGCCAGCAGCTTAGTTGCGGGAGGGGTACAAGAGACCCAGTACTTC
TRBJ1-1	-	TRBV5-6	-	CASSLDGMNTEAFF	TGTGCCAGCAGCTTGGACGGTATGAACACTGAAGCTTTCTTT
TRBJ2-5	-	TRBV25-1	-	CASSIRGYQETQYF	TGTGCCAGCAGTATTCGAGGGTACCAAGAGACCCAGTACTTC
TRBJ2-3	-	TRBV7-3	-	CASSAGLSTDTQYF	TGTGCCAGCAGCGCCGGACTTAGCACAGATACGCAGTATTTT
TRBJ2-5	-	TRBV15	-	CATSSRKETQYF	TGTGCCACCAGCTCCCGGAAAGAGACCCAGTACTTC
TRBJ2-1	-	TRBV13	-	CASSFTGGTHNEQFF	TGTGCCAGCAGCTTCACCGGAGGAACTCACAATGAGCAGTTCTTC
TRBJ1-2	-	TRBV5-4	-	CASSLGRNYGYTF	TGTGCCAGCAGCCTGGGGCGAAACTATGGCTACACCTTC
TRBJ2-3	-	TRBV9	-	CASSVVGGGADTQYF	TGTGCCAGCAGCGTAGTGGGGGGCGGCGCAGATACGCAGTATTTT
TRBJ1-3	-	TRBV18	TRBD1	CASSPGQGSGNTIYF	TGTGCCAGCTCACCGGGACAGGGCTCTGGAAACACCATATATTTT
TRBJ1-1	-	TRBV6-5	-	CASKFGAMNTEAFF	TGTGCCAGTAAGTTCGGGGCGATGAACACTGAAGCTTTCTTT
TRBJ2-6	-	TRBV7-6	TRBD1	CASSAGQGAGANVLTF	TGTGCCAGCAGCGCGGGACAGGGGGCTGGGGCCAACGTCCTGACTTTC
TRBJ2-2	-	TRBV4-1	-	CASSQDITGYGELFF	TGCGCCAGCAGCCAAGATATTACTGGTTACGGGGAGCTGTTTTTT
TRBJ2-5	-	TRBV2	TRBD1	CASSGQGNQETQYF	TGTGCCAGCAGTGGACAGGGGAACCAAGAGACCCAGTACTTC
TRBJ1-5	-	TRBV4-3	-	CASSQDWADSNQPQHF	TGCGCCAGCAGCCAAGATTGGGCAGATAGCAATCAGCCCCAGCATTTT
TRBJ2-5	-	TRBV27	TRBD1	CASSPGGKETQYF	TGTGCCAGCAGTCCAGGGGGAAAAGAGACCCAGTACTTC
TRBJ2-3	-	TRBV19	-	CASSIEHNQRTQYF	TGTGCCAGTAGTATTGAACATAACCAGCGGACGCAGTATTTT
TRBJ2-3	-	TRBV6-5	-	CASRRGRTQYF	TGTGCCAGCAGAAGGGGTCGGACGCAGTATTTT
TRBJ1-2	-	TRBV30	-	CAWSVNRYYGYTF	TGTGCCTGGAGTGTCAACAGATACTATGGCTACACCTTC
TRBJ2-7	-	TRBV30	-	CAWSVGGAYEQYF	TGTGCCTGGAGTGTAGGGGGGGCCTACGAGCAGTACTTC
TRBJ2-1	few	TRBV4-3	TRBD2	CASSQDDSGSQSYNEQFF	TGCGCCAGCAGCCAGGATGATAGCGGGAGCCAGAGTTACAATGAGCAGTTCTTC
TRBJ1-2	-	TRBV4-3	-	CASSQERGGNYGYTF	TGCGCCAGCAGCCAAGAAAGGGGGGGGAACTATGGCTACACCTTC
TRBJ2-5	-	TRBV6-2/TRBV6-3	TRBD1	CASSYPQGWIKETQYF	TGTGCCAGCAGTTACCCACAGGGGTGGATTAAAGAGACCCAGTACTTC
TRBJ1-2	medium-sized	TRBV29-1	-	CSFRGGYGYTF	TGCAGCTTTCGCGGTGGTTATGGCTACACCTTC
TRBJ2-1	-	TRBV7-2	TRBD2	CASTLISSGRWNEQFF	TGTGCCAGCACCCTAATAAGTAGCGGGAGGTGGAATGAGCAGTTCTTC
TRBJ2-3	-	TRBV6-4	-	CASKREENTDTQYF	TGTGCCAGCAAGAGGGAGGAGAACACAGATACGCAGTATTTT
TRBJ1-5	few	TRBV6-5	-	CASPPRQKPQHF	TGTGCCAGTCCTCCACGACAGAAGCCCCAGCATTTT
TRBJ2-4	-	TRBV27	-	CASSFAVAKNIQYF	TGTGCCAGCAGTTTCGCAGTAGCCAAAAACATTCAGTACTTC
TRBJ1-4	-	TRBV25-1	-	CASSATRTQWGNEKLFF	TGTGCCAGCAGTGCCACTCGGACCCAGTGGGGAAATGAAAAACTGTTTTTT
TRBJ1-1	-	TRBV24-1	-	CATSEGQSVKAFF	TGTGCCACCAGTGAGGGACAAAGTGTTAAAGCTTTCTTT
TRBJ2-5	-	TRBV6-2/TRBV6-3	-	CASSDPTGSWETQYF	TGTGCCAGCAGTGACCCAACAGGGTCCTGGGAGACCCAGTACTTC
TRBJ2-5	-	TRBV28	-	CASSRSETQYF	TGTGCCAGCAGCAGATCCGAGACCCAGTACTTC
TRBJ1-6	-	TRBV12-5	-	CASGLGPGVRSPLHF	TGTGCTAGTGGTTTGGGACCGGGGGTCCGGTCACCCCTCCACTTT
TRBJ1-2	-	TRBV11-3	-	CASSSRGYGYTF	TGTGCCAGCAGCTCTCGCGGCTATGGCTACACCTTC
TRBJ2-6	-	TRBV6-5	-	CASSYSPGSGANVLTF	TGTGCCAGCAGTTACTCACCAGGGTCAGGGGCCAACGTCCTGACTTTC
TRBJ2-5	-	TRBV6-5	-	CASRPYLAGAETQYF	TGTGCCAGCAGACCATACTTGGCCGGGGCAGAGACCCAGTACTTC
TRBJ2-3	-	TRBV7-3	-	CASSLRPSLQDTQYF	TGTGCCAGCAGCTTAAGGCCTAGCCTTCAAGATACGCAGTATTTT
TRBJ1-4	-	TRBV7-9	-	CASSSAIGSEKLFF	TGTGCCAGCAGCTCCGCGATCGGGAGCGAAAAACTGTTTTTT
TRBJ2-2	-	TRBV19	-	CASNNLNTGELFF	TGTGCCAGTAACAACTTGAACACCGGGGAGCTGTTTTTT
TRBJ2-1	-	TRBV20-1	TRBD2	CSAGGRDYNEQFF	TGCAGTGCTGGTGGGAGGGACTACAATGAGCAGTTCTTC
TRBJ1-2	once	TRBV11-3	-	CASSLEGRNANYGYTF	TGTGCCAGCAGCTTAGAAGGCAGAAATGCTAACTATGGCTACACCTTC
TRBJ1-1	few	TRBV30	-	CAWSLLRGGEAFF	TGTGCCTGGAGTTTGCTTCGGGGGGGTGAAGCTTTCTTT
TRBJ2-1	-	TRBV6-5	TRBD2	CASSYLRTRSRGQFF	TGTGCCAGCAGTTACTTACGGACTAGGTCTCGCGGGCAGTTCTTC
TRBJ2-4	-	TRBV7-9	-	CASSGADIQYF	TGTGCCAGTTCAGGCGCGGACATTCAGTACTTC
TRBJ1-2	-	TRBV12-3/TRBV12-4	-	CASSSDYYGYTF	TGTGCCAGCAGTTCGGACTACTATGGCTACACCTTC
TRBJ1-4	-	TRBV7-2	-	CASSLGQEKLFF	TGTGCCAGCAGCTTAGGGCAGGAAAAACTGTTTTTT
TRBJ2-7	-	TRBV19	-	CASRGPSYEQYF	TGTGCCAGTCGTGGACCCTCCTACGAGCAGTACTTC
TRBJ1-2	-	TRBV2	-	CASSLSDGGAYGYTF	TGTGCCAGCAGTCTCTCGGACGGGGGGGCCTATGGCTACACCTTC
TRBJ1-4	-	TRBV25-1	-	CASSDPRGLNEKLFF	TGTGCCAGCAGTGATCCCCGGGGGTTGAATGAAAAACTGTTTTTT
TRBJ2-2	-	TRBV5-1	-	CASSRERGTGELFF	TGCGCCAGCAGCAGGGAAAGGGGCACCGGGGAGCTGTTTTTT
TRBJ2-7	-	TRBV11-3	-	CASSLDPAVREQYF	TGTGCCAGCAGCTTAGATCCCGCAGTACGCGAGCAGTACTTC
TRBJ1-5	-	TRBV9	-	CASSVEYWVSEEQPQHF	TGTGCCAGCAGCGTAGAATATTGGGTTAGTGAGGAACAGCCCCAGCATTTT
TRBJ1-3	-	TRBV27	-	CASSPWAGNTIYF	TGTGCCAGCAGTCCCTGGGCTGGAAACACCATATATTTT
TRBJ2-1	-	TRBV4-3	TRBD1	CASSLETGYDEQFF	TGCGCCAGCAGCCTTGAGACAGGGTATGATGAGCAGTTCTTC